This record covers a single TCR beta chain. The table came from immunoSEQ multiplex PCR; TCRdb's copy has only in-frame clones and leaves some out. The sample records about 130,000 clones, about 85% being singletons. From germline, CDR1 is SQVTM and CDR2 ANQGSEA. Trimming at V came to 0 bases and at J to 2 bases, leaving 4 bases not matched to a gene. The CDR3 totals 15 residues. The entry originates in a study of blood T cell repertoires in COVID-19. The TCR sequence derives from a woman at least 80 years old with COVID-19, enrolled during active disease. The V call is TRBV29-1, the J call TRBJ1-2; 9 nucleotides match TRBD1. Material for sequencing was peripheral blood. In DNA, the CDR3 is TGCAGCGTTGAAGATTTCGGACAGGGGAACTATGGCTACACCTTC. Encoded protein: CSVEDFGQGNYGYTF. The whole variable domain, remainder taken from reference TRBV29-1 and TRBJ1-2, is SAVISQKPSRDICQRGTSLTIQCQVDSQVTMMFWYRQQPGQSLTLIATANQGSEATYESGFVIDKFPISRPNLTFSTLTVSNMSPEDSSIYLCSVEDFGQGNYGYTFGSGTRLTVV.